The present TCR beta chain was sequenced within a study of early T cells in non-severe SARS-CoV-2 infection. V was trimmed by 4 bases and J by 2 bases, leaving 12 bases between them. Per the germline V gene, CDR1 is DFQATT and CDR2 is SNEGSKA (reference sequence). The CDR3 length is 13 residues. TCRdb re-called the 5' RACE reads through MiXCR, storing one row per CDR3 protein. The sample consists of tens of thousands of distinct CDR3 sequences, 13% of them appearing once. The TCR comes from an adult who was a healthcare worker with PCR-confirmed SARS-CoV-2 infection or an uninfected control (not recorded which). The sequenced material came from whole blood. The V call is TRBV20-1, the J call TRBJ2-7; maybe TRBD2 (6 bases). This chain's CDR3 is CSAKGDSTYEQYF. In DNA form, the CDR3 reads TGCAGTGCTAAAGGGGACTCGACCTACGAGCAGTACTTC.